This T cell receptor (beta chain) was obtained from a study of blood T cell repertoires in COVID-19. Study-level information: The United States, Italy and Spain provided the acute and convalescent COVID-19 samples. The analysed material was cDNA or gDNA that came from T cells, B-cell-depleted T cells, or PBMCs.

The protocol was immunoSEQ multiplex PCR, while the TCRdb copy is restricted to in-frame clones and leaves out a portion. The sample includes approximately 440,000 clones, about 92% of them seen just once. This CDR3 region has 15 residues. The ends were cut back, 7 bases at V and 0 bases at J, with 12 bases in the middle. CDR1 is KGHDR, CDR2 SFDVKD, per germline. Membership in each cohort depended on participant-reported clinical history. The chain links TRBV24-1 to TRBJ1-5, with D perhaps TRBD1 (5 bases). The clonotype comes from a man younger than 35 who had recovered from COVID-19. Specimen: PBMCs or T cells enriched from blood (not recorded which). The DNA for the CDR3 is TGTGCCACCAGCCAGGGTGCCTATAGCAATCAGCCCCAGCATTTT. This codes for CATSQGAYSNQPQHF.